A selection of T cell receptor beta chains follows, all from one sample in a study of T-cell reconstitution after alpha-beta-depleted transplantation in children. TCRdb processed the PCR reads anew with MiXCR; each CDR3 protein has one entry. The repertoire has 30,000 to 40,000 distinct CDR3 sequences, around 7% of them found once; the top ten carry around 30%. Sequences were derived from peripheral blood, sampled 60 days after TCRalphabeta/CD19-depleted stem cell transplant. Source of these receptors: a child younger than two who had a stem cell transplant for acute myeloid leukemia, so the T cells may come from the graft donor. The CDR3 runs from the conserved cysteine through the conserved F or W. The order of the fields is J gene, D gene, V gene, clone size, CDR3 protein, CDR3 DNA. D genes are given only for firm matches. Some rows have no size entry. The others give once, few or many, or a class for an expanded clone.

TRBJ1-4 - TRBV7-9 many CASSLGADEKLFF TGTGCCAGCAGCTTAGGGGCAGATGAAAAACTGTTTTTT
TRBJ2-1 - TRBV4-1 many CASSPLGWKLYNEQFF TGCGCCAGCAGCCCCCTAGGGTGGAAATTGTACAATGAGCAGTTCTTC
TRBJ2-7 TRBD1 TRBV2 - CTSCFETGGAGSYEQYF TGTACCAGCTGTTTCGAGACAGGGGGCGCGGGGTCCTACGAGCAGTACTTC
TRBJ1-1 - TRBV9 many CASSVGAAPEAFF TGTGCCAGCAGCGTAGGGGCCGCCCCTGAAGCTTTCTTT
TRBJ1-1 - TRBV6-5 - CASGGGTEAFF TGTGCCAGCGGAGGGGGGACTGAAGCTTTCTTT
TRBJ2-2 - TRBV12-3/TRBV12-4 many CASSLEGLGGELFF TGTGCCAGCAGTTTGGAGGGGCTCGGCGGGGAGCTGTTTTTT
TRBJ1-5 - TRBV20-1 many CSARRGGQPQHF TGCAGTGCGCGCAGGGGAGGTCAGCCCCAGCATTTT
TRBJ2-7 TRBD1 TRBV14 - CASSQEGTGNYEQYF TGTGCCAGCAGCCAAGAAGGGACAGGGAACTACGAGCAGTACTTC
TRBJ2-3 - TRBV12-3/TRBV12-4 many CASSPLDTQYF TGTGCCAGCAGTCCTCTAGATACGCAGTATTTT
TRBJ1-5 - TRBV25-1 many CASSERTVDQPQHF TGTGCCAGCAGTGAGAGGACGGTCGATCAGCCCCAGCATTTT
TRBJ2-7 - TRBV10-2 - CASSEHNRLPLYEQYF TGCGCCAGCAGTGAGCATAACAGACTCCCCCTCTACGAGCAGTACTTC
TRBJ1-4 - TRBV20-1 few CSAVTENREKLFF TGCAGTGCTGTTACAGAGAATCGGGAAAAACTGTTTTTT
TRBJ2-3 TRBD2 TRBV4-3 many CASSLWGEGGADTQYF TGCGCCAGCAGCCTATGGGGGGAGGGAGGTGCAGATACGCAGTATTTT
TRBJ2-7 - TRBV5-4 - CASSLTGDEQYF TGTGCCAGCAGCTTGACGGGGGACGAGCAGTACTTC
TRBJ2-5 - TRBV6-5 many CASRSRSSGETQYF TGTGCCAGCAGGAGTCGGTCGAGCGGAGAGACCCAGTACTTC
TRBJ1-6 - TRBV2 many CASRSSYNSPLHF TGTGCCAGTCGGAGCTCCTATAATTCACCCCTCCACTTT
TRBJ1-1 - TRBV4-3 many CASSQDGNTEAFF TGCGCCAGCAGCCAAGATGGGAACACTGAAGCTTTCTTT
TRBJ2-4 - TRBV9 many CASSARGVNIQYF TGTGCCAGCAGCGCCCGGGGAGTAAACATTCAGTACTTC
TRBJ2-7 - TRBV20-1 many CSARVTGVLYEQYF TGCAGTGCTAGAGTTACGGGGGTGCTCTACGAGCAGTACTTC
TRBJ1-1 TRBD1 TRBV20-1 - CSAREDRGPAEAFF TGCAGTGCTAGAGAGGACAGGGGGCCGGCTGAAGCTTTCTTT
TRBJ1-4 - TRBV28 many CASSSYRANEKLFF TGTGCCAGCAGTTCTTACAGGGCTAATGAAAAACTGTTTTTT
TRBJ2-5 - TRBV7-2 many CASSFPRTAFQETQYF TGTGCCAGCAGCTTCCCCCGGACAGCCTTCCAAGAGACCCAGTACTTC
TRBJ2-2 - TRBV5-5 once CASSSRGSTGELFF TGTGCCAGCAGCTCCCGGGGGAGCACCGGGGAGCTGTTTTTT
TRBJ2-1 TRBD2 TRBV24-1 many CATSVRGGKQFF TGTGCCACCAGTGTACGGGGGGGCAAGCAGTTCTTC
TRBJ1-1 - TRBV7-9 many CASSRDPNTEAFF TGTGCCAGCAGCCGGGACCCCAACACTGAAGCTTTCTTT
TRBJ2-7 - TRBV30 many CAWSNGKSGLLWGYEQYF TGTGCCTGGAGTAATGGGAAATCAGGTCTTCTTTGGGGCTACGAGCAGTACTTC
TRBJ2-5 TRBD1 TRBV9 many CASSVGTGQETQYF TGTGCCAGCAGCGTAGGGACAGGACAAGAGACCCAGTACTTC
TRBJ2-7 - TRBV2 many CASGEQYF TGTGCAAGCGGCGAGCAGTACTTC
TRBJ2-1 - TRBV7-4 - CTRCLGGYEQFF TGTACCCGCTGCTTAGGGGGTTATGAGCAGTTCTTC
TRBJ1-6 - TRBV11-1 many CASSLGRKVASDNSPLHF TGTGCCAGCAGCTTAGGCCGGAAAGTGGCATCTGATAATTCACCCCTCCACTTT
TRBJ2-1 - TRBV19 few CASSVVSYNEQFF TGTGCCAGTAGTGTGGTATCCTACAATGAGCAGTTCTTC
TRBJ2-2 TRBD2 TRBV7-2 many CASRKTSPLTTGELFF TGTGCCAGCAGGAAGACTAGCCCTTTAACCACCGGGGAGCTGTTTTTT
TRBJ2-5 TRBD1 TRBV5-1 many CASSYRDRGFQTQYF TGCGCCAGCAGCTACCGGGACAGGGGATTCCAGACCCAGTACTTC
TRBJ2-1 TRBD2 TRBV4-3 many CASSQEGTIYNEQFF TGCGCCAGCAGCCAAGAGGGGACTATTTACAATGAGCAGTTCTTC
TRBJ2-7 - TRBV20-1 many CSASRLVRGLAAYEQYF TGCAGTGCTAGCCGGTTGGTGAGGGGGCTAGCGGCCTACGAGCAGTACTTC
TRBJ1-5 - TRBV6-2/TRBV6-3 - CASSHGSDQHF TGTGCCAGCAGCCACGGGTCTGACCAGCATTTT
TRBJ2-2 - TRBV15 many CATSTFRWGETGELFF TGTGCCACCAGCACGTTCCGTTGGGGGGAAACCGGGGAGCTGTTTTTT
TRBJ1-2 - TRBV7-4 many CASSLGGPGGYGYTF TGTGCCAGCAGCTTAGGAGGCCCCGGTGGCTATGGCTACACCTTC
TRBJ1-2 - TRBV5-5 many CASSLRGEEGYTF TGTGCCAGCAGCTTGAGGGGCGAGGAAGGCTACACCTTC
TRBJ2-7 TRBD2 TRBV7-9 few CASSPAGGIGSYEQYF TGTGCCAGCAGCCCGGCGGGAGGGATTGGCTCCTACGAGCAGTACTTC
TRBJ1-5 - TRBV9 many CASSGGGQPQHF TGTGCCAGCAGCGGGGGGGGACAGCCCCAGCATTTT
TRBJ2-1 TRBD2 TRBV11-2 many CASSLELAGASAEQFF TGTGCCAGCAGCTTAGAGCTAGCGGGGGCCTCTGCTGAGCAGTTCTTC
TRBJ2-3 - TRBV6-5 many CASSYSQGDTQYF TGTGCCAGCAGTTACTCTCAGGGAGATACGCAGTATTTT
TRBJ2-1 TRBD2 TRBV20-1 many CSASRLAERVYNEQFF TGCAGTGCCTCCCGACTAGCGGAGAGGGTCTACAATGAGCAGTTCTTC
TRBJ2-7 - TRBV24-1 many CATSDSNEQYF TGTGCCACCTCAGACTCTAACGAGCAGTACTTC
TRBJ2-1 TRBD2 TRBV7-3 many CASSLLGGRNNNEQFF TGTGCCAGCAGCTTACTCGGCGGGAGGAATAACAATGAGCAGTTCTTC
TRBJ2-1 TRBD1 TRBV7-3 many CASSLRDSEQFF TGTGCCAGCAGCCTCCGGGACAGTGAGCAGTTCTTC
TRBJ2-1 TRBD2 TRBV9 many CASSVSGRQVGEQFF TGTGCCAGCAGCGTAAGCGGGAGGCAGGTCGGTGAGCAGTTCTTC
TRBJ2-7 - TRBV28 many CASSFRVPEQYF TGTGCCAGCAGTTTCCGCGTCCCCGAGCAGTACTTC